A single sample is the source of the 15 T cell receptor beta chains below, sequenced in a study of T cells in Graves' hyperthyroidism and ophthalmopathy. There were TCR beta CDR3 regions amplified from RNA transcripts. With the HTBI primer set, the TCR CDR3 went through a first round of RT-PCR. TCRdb re-called the multiplex PCR reads through MiXCR, storing one row per CDR3 protein. The table includes under 650,000 distinct CDR3 sequences, 15% to 20% detected once. The sequenced material came from blood. The source of these receptors is a young woman with Graves' hyperthyroidism.

The rearrangement links TRBV28 to TRBJ2-1, with a tentative D call TRBD2 (6 bases). Germline V gene sequence: CDR1 MDHEN, CDR2 SYDVKM. The CDR3 covers 15 residues. Trimming removed 6 bases at V and 8 bases at J, with 20 bases between. In DNA, the CDR3 is TGTGCCAGCAGCGGCGGCGGGGCCCTCAGCGATGAGCAGTTCTTC. Protein sequence: CASSGGGALSDEQFF. The variable domain in full, with the rest retrieved from reference TRBV28 and TRBJ2-1, is DVKVTQSSRYLVKRTGEKVFLECVQDMDHENMFWYRQDPGLGLRLIYFSYDVKMKEKGDIPEGYSVSREKKERFSLILESASTNQTSMYLCASSGGGALSDEQFFGPGTRLTVL.

The rearrangement uses TRBV19 and TRBJ1-5; D not resolved. The CDR3 runs 15 residues. Trimming removed 2 bases at V and 1 base at J, with 9 bases between. Germline-derived CDR1 and CDR2 are LNHDA and SQIVND (reference sequence). CDR3 coding DNA: TGTGCCAGTAGTATATTAAGGGAGAGCAATCAGCCCCAGCATTTT. Translation gives CASSILRESNQPQHF.

This clonotype was seen only a few times. A read error may produce the germline difference seen at one junction end. This chain uses TRBV11-2 with TRBJ2-1, with 8 bases that match TRBD1. CDR3 length: 16 amino acids. Germline CDR1 is SGHAT and CDR2 is FQNNGV. In DNA, the CDR3 is TGTGCCGGCAGCCTGAACCAGGGGGCTGGGTACAATGAGCAGTTCTTC. This sequence encodes CAGSLNQGAGYNEQFF.

This clonotype appeared many times. This chain links TRBV6-1 with TRBJ2-7; 9 bases line up with TRBD1. The CDR3 has 15 residues. The trim removed 5 bases at V and 4 bases at J, leaving 9 bases unmatched. Germline values: CDR1 MNHNS, CDR2 SASEGT. CDR3 sequence: CASSQGTGGKYEQYF. DNA for the CDR3: TGTGCCAGCAGTCAAGGAACAGGGGGCAAATACGAGCAGTACTTC.

This clonotype has a handful of counts. The junction and the germline gene differ at one end; a read error may be behind it. The rearrangement uses TRBV6-4 and TRBJ2-5, with D possibly TRBD2 on 6 matching bases. There are 12 residues in the CDR3. Germline assignment: CDR1 MRHNA and CDR2 SNTAGT. The CDR3 DNA is TGTGCCAGCAGTGAAGGCCCTAGCGCCCAGCACTTC. Translation gives CASSEGPSAQHF.

This clonotype was seen only a few times. The chain recombines TRBV27 with TRBJ1-6; tentative D call: TRBD1 (5 bases). Trimming shortened V by 3 bases and J by 4 bases, and 10 bases separated the two germline ends. CDR3 length equals 15 residues. Germline V lookup: CDR1 MNHEY, CDR2 SMNVEV (reference sequence). For the CDR3, the DNA is TGTGCCAGCAGTTTGGTGGGGCGTTATAATTCACCCCTCCACTTT. Its protein is CASSLVGRYNSPLHF.

The gene calls are TRBV27 and TRBJ2-7; D gene unclear. The V gene's germline CDR1 is MNHEY and CDR2 SMNVEV (reference sequence). Trimming took off 0 bases at V and 7 bases at J, with 13 bases between the two ends. The CDR3 covers 14 residues. The CDR3 DNA reads TGTGCCAGCAGTTTATCGGAGAATACTGGTGAGCAGTACTTC. Translated, it gives CASSLSENTGEQYF.

The genes are TRBV7-9 and TRBJ1-4; 7 bases are a match to TRBD1. V was pared by 4 bases and J by 4 bases, with 15 bases of the junction left unmatched. The CDR3 runs 18 residues. Germline lookup yields CDR1 SEHNR and CDR2 FQNEAQ (reference sequence). The CDR3 sequence: CASSSTLEQGRNNEKLFF. CDR3 sequence (DNA): TGTGCCAGCAGCTCGACCCTCGAACAGGGGCGGAATAATGAAAAACTGTTTTTT.

V gene TRBV9 combines with J gene TRBJ1-5, with D unresolved. Germline V gives CDR1 SGDLS, CDR2 YYNGEE. There are 16 residues in the CDR3. Trimming cost V 4 bases and J 6 bases, with 20 bases left between them. This CDR3 reads CASSPAEYGIGQPQHF. CDR3 DNA: TGTGCCAGCAGCCCCGCCGAGTACGGGATTGGTCAGCCCCAGCATTTT.

This chain links TRBV20-1 with TRBJ1-5, with 7 nucleotides matching TRBD1. Germline assignment: CDR1 DFQATT and CDR2 SNEGSKA (reference sequence). The CDR3 spans 17 residues. J was trimmed by 0 bases and V by 3 bases; bases with no gene match: 11. The CDR3 bases are TGCAGTGCTAGGGATAACAGGGGCGCATATAGCAATCAGCCCCAGCATTTT. It translates to CSARDNRGAYSNQPQHF.

This clonotype was seen just once. This chain connects TRBV30 to TRBJ2-7; 14 bases map to TRBD2. The CDR3 sequence is 18 residues long. Germline trimming cut 1 base from V and 2 bases from J; bases unmatched to any gene: 10. The germline V gene encodes CDR1 GTSNPN and CDR2 SVGIG (reference sequence). The CDR3 loop reads CAWSAPRLAGGRPYEQYF. The CDR3 nucleotides read TGTGCCTGGAGTGCCCCTAGACTAGCGGGAGGGAGGCCCTACGAGCAGTACTTC.

This clonotype was recorded at least ten times. Here the CDR3 DNA reads TGTGCCAGCAGCTTTATCGGGGAGCACGAGCAGTACTTC. Protein: CASSFIGEHEQYF. This sequence joins TRBV11-2 and TRBJ2-7; D is possibly TRBD2 (5 bases). This CDR3 has 13 amino acids. The germline gives CDR1 SGHAT, CDR2 FQNNGV. V was clipped by 3 bases and J by 5 bases, with 11 bases between them.

The chain links TRBV11-2 to TRBJ2-3, with D unclear. CDR3 length equals 15 residues. The ends were cut back, 2 bases at V and 4 bases at J, with 13 bases in the middle. Germline CDR1 is SGHAT and CDR2 is FQNNGV. This CDR3 reads CASSLLRLGADTQYF. The CDR3 DNA follows: TGTGCCAGCAGCTTACTGCGCCTCGGCGCAGATACGCAGTATTTT.

The sample holds many counts of this clonotype. The chain carries TRBV28 and TRBJ1-2; no clear D gene. Trimming took 3 bases from V and 8 from J, leaving 19 bases between them. The CDR3 consists of 15 residues. The germline V gene has CDR1 MDHEN and CDR2 SYDVKM. The CDR3 DNA reads TGTGCCAGCAGTTTGGGCAACGCCCTCCCCTCCGGCTACACCTTC. Translated, it gives CASSLGNALPSGYTF.

This chain links TRBV6-1 with TRBJ2-3; 9 bases align to TRBD1. CDR1 is MNHNS, CDR2 SASEGT, per germline. The CDR3 covers 17 residues. J was trimmed by 4 bases and V by 5 bases; bases with no gene match: 13. The CDR3 sequence: CASSQRLPGQGADTQYF. CDR3 DNA: TGTGCCAGCAGTCAAAGACTTCCGGGACAGGGCGCAGATACGCAGTATTTT.